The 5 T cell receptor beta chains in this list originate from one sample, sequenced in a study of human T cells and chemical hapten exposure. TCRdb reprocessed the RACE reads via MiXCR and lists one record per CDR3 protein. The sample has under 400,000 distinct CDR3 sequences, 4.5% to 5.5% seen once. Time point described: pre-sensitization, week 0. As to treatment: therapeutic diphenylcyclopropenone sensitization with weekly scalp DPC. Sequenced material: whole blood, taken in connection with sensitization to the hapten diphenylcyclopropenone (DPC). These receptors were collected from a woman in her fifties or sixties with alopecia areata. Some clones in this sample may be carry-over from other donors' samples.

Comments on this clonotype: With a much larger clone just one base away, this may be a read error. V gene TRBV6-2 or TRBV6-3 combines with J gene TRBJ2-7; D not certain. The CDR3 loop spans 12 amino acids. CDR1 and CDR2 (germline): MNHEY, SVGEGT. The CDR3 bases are TGTGTCAGCAGTCAGGACCTCTACGAGCAGTACTTC. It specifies CVSSQDLYEQYF.

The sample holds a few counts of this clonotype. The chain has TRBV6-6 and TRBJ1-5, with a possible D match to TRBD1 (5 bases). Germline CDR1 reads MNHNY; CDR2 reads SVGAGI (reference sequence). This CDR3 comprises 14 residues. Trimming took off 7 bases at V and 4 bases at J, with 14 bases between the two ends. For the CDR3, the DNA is TGTGCCAGCACCCCCGGGACGGCGAATCAGCCCCAGCATTTT. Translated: CASTPGTANQPQHF.

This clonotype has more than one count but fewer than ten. Here the CDR3 reads CASSQERGLEQYF. CDR3 DNA sequence: TGTGCCAGCAGCCAAGAACGCGGGTTGGAGCAGTACTTC. The chain uses TRBV14 and TRBJ2-7; D perhaps matches TRBD2 (5 bases). With 0 bases removed from V and 7 bases from J, the gap between germline ends came to 10 bases. There are 13 residues in the CDR3. The V gene's germline CDR1 is SGHDN and CDR2 FVKESK.

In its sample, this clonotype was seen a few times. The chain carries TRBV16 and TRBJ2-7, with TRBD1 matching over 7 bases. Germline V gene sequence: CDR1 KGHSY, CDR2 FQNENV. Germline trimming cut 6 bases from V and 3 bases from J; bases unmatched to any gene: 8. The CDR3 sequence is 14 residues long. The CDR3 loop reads CASSPTGRIYEQYF. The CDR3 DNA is TGTGCCAGCAGTCCGACAGGGCGTATCTACGAGCAGTACTTC.

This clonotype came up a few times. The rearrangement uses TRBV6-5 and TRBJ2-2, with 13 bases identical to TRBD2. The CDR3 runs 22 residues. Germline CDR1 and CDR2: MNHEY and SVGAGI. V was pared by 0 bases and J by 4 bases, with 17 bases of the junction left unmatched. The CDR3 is CASSYSGVTSGRALPGTGELFF. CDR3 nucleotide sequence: TGTGCCAGCAGTTACTCCGGGGTCACTAGCGGGAGGGCCCTACCGGGCACCGGGGAGCTGTTTTTT.